Below are 5 T cell receptor beta chains sequenced from a single sample in a study of cytomegalovirus exposure and HLA in healthy donors. It was with 60 Vbeta and 13 Jbeta primers that the PCR ran. Profiled with immunoSEQ multiplex PCR; TCRdb holds only in-frame clones, not every one. The data show fewer than 120,000 clones, 70% to 85% seen once. The sequenced sample consisted of PBMCs. Receptors were obtained from a man aged 25-45 years in good health and CMV-seropositive.

V is TRBV6-6 and J is TRBJ2-7, with D uncertain. Germline CDR1 reads MNHNY; CDR2 reads SVGAGI (reference sequence). The CDR3 contains 13 residues. The ends were cut back, 2 bases at V and 2 bases at J, with 7 bases in the middle. The CDR3 DNA is TGTGCCAGCAGTTACGCAGTAACCTACGAGCAGTACTTC. Protein product: CASSYAVTYEQYF.

The rearrangement uses TRBV6-6 and TRBJ1-5, with 9 bases identical to TRBD1. This CDR3 comprises 16 residues. CDR1 MNHNY and CDR2 SVGAGI come from the germline V gene (reference sequence). Trimming took 2 bases from V and 5 from J; bases not matched to a gene: 7. The DNA for the CDR3 is TGTGCCAGCAGTTACCTCGGACAGGGGCTGGATCAGCCCCAGCATTTT. Amino acid sequence: CASSYLGQGLDQPQHF.

The chain joins TRBV19 to TRBJ1-5, with D unclear. The CDR3 runs 14 residues. V was pared by 4 bases and J by 7 bases, with 14 bases between. Looked up from germline, CDR1 is LNHDA and CDR2 is SQIVND (reference sequence). CDR3 nucleotides: TGTGCCAGTAGTACTACGGCGGCGGGGCAGCCCCAGCATTTT. It codes for CASSTTAAGQPQHF.

The J gene is TRBJ2-6, the V gene TRBV5-1, with D possibly TRBD1 on 5 matching bases. CDR3 length: 17 residues. Trimming stripped 0 bases from V and 2 bases from J, with 12 bases between. Germline values: CDR1 SGHRS, CDR2 YFSETQ. Here the CDR3 reads CASSLGQGGAGANVLTF. The CDR3 DNA reads as TGCGCCAGCAGCTTGGGTCAGGGTGGCGCTGGGGCCAACGTCCTGACTTTC. The full variable domain, with the rest looked up from reference TRBV5-1 and TRBJ2-6, is KAGVTQTPRYLIKTRGQQVTLSCSPISGHRSVSWYQQTPGQGLQFLFEYFSETQRNKGNFPGRFSGRQFSNSRSEMNVSTLELGDSALYLCASSLGQGGAGANVLTFGAGSRLTVL.

This clone was observed once. The chain carries TRBV14 and TRBJ2-2; weak D call: TRBD1 (6 bases). V was pared by 0 bases and J by 7 bases, with 9 bases between. The CDR3 sequence is 14 residues long. Germline values: CDR1 SGHDN, CDR2 FVKESK. In DNA, the CDR3 is TGTGCCAGCAGCCAAGACAGGGGATTCGGGGAGCTGTTTTTT. Encoded protein: CASSQDRGFGELFF.